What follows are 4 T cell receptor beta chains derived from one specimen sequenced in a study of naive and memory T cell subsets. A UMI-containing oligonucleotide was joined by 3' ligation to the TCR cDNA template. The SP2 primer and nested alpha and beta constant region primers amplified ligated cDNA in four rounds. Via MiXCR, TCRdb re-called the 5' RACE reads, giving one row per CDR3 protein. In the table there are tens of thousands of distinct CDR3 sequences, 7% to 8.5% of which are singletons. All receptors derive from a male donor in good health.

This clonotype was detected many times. DNA for the CDR3: TGCAGCGCCGGGGGGGTTGAAGCTTTCTTT. This encodes CSAGGVEAFF. The J gene is TRBJ1-1, the V gene TRBV29-1; perhaps TRBD1 as D (5 bases). V lost 7 bases to trimming and J lost 7 bases, with 10 bases between them. CDR1 is SQVTM, CDR2 ANQGSEA, per germline. CDR3 size: 10 residues.

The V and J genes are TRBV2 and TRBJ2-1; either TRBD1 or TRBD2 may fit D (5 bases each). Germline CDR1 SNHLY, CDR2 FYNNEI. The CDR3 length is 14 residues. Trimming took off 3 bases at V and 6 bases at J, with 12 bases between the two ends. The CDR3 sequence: CASSDGVGVNEQFF. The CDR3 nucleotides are TGTGCCAGCAGTGACGGGGTAGGGGTCAATGAGCAGTTCTTC.

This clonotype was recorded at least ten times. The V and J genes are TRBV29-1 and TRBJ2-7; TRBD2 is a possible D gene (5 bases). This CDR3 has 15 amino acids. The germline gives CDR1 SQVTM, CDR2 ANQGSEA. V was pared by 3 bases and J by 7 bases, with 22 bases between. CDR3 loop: CSVDHGEPEPGEQYF. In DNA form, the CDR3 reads TGCAGCGTTGACCATGGGGAGCCGGAACCGGGGGAGCAGTACTTC.

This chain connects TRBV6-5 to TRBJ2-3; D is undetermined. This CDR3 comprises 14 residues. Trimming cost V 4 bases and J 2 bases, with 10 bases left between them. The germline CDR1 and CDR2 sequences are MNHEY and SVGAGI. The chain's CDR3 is CASSSQTYTDTQYF. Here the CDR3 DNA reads TGTGCCAGCAGTTCCCAGACATACACAGATACGCAGTATTTT.